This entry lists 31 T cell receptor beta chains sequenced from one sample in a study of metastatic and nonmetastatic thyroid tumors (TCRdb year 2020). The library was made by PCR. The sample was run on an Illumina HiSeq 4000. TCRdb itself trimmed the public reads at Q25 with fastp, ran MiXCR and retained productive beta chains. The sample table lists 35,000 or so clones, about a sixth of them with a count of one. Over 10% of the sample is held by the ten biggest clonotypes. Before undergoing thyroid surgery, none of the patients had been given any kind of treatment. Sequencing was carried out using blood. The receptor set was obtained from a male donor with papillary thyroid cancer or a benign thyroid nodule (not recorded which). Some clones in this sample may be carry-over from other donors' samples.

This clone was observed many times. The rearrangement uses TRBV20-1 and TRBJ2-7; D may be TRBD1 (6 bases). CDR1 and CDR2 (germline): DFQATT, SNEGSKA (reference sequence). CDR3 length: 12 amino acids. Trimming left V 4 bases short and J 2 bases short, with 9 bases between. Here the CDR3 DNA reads TGCAGTGCTATAGGACAGACCTACGAGCAGTACTTC. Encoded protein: CSAIGQTYEQYF.

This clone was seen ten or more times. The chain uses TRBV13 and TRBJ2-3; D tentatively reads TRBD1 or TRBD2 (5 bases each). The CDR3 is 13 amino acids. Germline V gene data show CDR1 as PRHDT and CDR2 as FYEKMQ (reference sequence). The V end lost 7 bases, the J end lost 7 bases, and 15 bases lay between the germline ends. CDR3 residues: CASTAVGTNTQYF. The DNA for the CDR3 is TGTGCCAGCACCGCCGTTGGGACGAATACGCAGTATTTT.

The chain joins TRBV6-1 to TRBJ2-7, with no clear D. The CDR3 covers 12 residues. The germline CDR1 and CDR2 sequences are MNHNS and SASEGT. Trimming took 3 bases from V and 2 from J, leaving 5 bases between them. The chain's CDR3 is CASSDSTYEQYF. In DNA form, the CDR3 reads TGTGCCAGCAGTGACAGTACCTACGAGCAGTACTTC.

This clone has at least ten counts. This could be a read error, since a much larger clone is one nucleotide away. CDR3 coding DNA: TGTGCCACCAGCAGACCAAACAATGAGCGGTTCTTC. Translated, it gives CATSRPNNERFF. The chain couples TRBV15 to TRBJ2-1; D is uncertain. The CDR3 is made up of 12 amino acids. Germline CDR1 is LNHNV and CDR2 is YYDKDF (reference sequence).

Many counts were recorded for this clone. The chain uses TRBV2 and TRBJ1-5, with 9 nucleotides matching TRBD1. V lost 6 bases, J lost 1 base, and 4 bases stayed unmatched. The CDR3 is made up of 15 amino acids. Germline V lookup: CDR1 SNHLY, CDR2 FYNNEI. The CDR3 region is CASRAQGASNQPQHF. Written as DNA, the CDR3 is TGTGCCAGCAGGGCACAGGGGGCAAGCAATCAGCCCCAGCATTTT.

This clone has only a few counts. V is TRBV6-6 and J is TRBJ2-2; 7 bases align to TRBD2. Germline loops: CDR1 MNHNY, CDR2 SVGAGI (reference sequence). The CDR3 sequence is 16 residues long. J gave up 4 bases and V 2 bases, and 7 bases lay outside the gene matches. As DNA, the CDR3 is TGTGCCAGCAGTTACGGGGGAGGGAGGTCCACCGGGGAGCTGTTTTTT. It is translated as CASSYGGGRSTGELFF.

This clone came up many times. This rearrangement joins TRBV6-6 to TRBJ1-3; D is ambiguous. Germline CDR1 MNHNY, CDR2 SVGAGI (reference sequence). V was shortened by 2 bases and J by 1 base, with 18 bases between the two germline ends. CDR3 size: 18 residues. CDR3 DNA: TGTGCCAGCAGTTACGTCTACCCTGCTTCAGGTTCTGGAAACACCATATATTTT. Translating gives CASSYVYPASGSGNTIYF.

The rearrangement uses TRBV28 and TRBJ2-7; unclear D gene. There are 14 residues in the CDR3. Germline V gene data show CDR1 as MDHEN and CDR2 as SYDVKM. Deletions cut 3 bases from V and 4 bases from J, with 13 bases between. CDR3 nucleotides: TGTGCCAGCAGTTTTGGGGTTGGCTTATACGAGCAGTACTTC. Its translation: CASSFGVGLYEQYF.

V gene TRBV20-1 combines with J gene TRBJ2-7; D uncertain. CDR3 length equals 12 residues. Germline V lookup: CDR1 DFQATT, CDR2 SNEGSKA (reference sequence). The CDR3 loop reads CSAATDSYEQYF. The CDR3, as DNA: TGCAGCGCAGCGACGGACTCCTACGAGCAGTACTTC.

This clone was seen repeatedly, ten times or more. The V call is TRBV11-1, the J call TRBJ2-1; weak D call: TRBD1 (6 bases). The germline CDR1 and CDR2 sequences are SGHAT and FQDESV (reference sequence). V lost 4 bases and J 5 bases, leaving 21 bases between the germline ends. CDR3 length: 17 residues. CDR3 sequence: CASSSTSGTHFNNEQFF. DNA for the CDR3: TGTGCCAGCAGCTCTACTTCCGGGACACACTTCAACAATGAGCAGTTCTTC.

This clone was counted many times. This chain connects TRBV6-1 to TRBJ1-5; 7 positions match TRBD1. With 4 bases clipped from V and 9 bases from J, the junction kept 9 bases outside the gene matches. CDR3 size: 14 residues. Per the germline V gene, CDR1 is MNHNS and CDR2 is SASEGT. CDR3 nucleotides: TGTGCCAGCAGTGTTGGGACAGTTACATGGCCCCAGCATTTT. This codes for CASSVGTVTWPQHF.

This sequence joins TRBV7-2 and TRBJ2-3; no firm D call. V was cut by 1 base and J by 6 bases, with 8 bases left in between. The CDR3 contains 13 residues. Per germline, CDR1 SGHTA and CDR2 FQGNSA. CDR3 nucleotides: TGTGCCAGCAGCTTAGGGGCCAGCGATACGCAGTATTTT. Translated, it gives CASSLGASDTQYF.

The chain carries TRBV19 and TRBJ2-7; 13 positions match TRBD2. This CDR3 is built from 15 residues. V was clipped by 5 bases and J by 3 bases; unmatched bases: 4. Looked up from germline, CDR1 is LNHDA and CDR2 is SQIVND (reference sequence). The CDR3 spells CASSRTSGSFYEQYF. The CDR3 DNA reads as TGTGCCAGTAGTCGGACTAGCGGGAGCTTCTACGAGCAGTACTTC.

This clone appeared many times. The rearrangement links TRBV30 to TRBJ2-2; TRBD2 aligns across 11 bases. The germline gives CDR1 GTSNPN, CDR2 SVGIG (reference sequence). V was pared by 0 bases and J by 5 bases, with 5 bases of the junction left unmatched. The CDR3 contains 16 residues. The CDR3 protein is CAWSVSRTSGTGELFF. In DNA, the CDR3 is TGTGCCTGGAGTGTCTCTAGGACTAGCGGGACCGGGGAGCTGTTTTTT. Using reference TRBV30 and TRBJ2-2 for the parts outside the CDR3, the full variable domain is SQTIHQWPATLVQPVGSPLSLECTVEGTSNPNLYWYRQAAGRGLQLLFYSVGIGQISSEVPQNLSASRPQDRQFILSSKKLLLSDSGFYLCAWSVSRTSGTGELFFGEGSRLTVL.

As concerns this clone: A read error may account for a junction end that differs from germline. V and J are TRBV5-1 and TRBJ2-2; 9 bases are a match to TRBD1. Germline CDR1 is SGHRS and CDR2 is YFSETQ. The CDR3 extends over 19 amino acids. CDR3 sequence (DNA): TGCGCCAGCAGCTTGGGGGCTGGGGACAGGGCCCCCTTAACCGTGGAGCTGTTTTTT. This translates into CASSLGAGDRAPLTVELFF.

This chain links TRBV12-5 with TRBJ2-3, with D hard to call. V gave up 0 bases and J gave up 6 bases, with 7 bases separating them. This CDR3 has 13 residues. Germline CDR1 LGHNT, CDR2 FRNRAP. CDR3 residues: CASGLVAVDTQYF. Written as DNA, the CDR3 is TGTGCTAGTGGTTTGGTAGCAGTGGATACGCAGTATTTT.

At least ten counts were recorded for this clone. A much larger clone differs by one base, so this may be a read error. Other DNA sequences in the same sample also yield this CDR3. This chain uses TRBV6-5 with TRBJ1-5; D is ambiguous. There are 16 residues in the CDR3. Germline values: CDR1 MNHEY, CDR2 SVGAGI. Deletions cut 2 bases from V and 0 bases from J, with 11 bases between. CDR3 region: CASSYGGIFSNQPQHF. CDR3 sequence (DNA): TGTGCCAGCAGTTACGGCGGAATCTTTAGCAATCAGCCCCAGCATTTT.

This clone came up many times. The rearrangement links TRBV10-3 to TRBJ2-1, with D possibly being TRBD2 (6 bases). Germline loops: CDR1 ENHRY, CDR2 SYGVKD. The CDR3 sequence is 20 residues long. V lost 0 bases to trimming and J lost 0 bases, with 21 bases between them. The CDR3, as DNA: TGTGCCATCAGTGAGTCCTTAGCTGGGAGCGGGTCTGGCTCCTACAATGAGCAGTTCTTC. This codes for CAISESLAGSGSGSYNEQFF.

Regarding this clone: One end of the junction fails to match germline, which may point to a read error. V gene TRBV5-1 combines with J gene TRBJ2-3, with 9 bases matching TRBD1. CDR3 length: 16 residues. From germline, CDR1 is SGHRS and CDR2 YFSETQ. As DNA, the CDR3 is TGCGCCAGCAGCTTAACAGGGGGCACTAGCAAAGATACGCAGTATTTT. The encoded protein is CASSLTGGTSKDTQYF. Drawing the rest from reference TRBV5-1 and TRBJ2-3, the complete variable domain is KAGVTQTPRYLIKTRGQQVTLSCSPISGHRSVSWYQQTPGQGLQFLFEYFSETQRNKGNFPGRFSGRQFSNSRSEMNVSTLELGDSALYLCASSLTGGTSKDTQYFGPGTRLTVL.

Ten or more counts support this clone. The CDR3 DNA is TGTGCCAGCAGTACTTGGGACAGGAAGAACACTGAAGCTTTCTTT. Translation: CASSTWDRKNTEAFF. This chain joins TRBV28 and TRBJ1-1; 8 bases fit TRBD1. CDR1 MDHEN and CDR2 SYDVKM come from the germline V gene. CDR3 size: 15 residues. Unmatched junction bases numbered 6, after V lost 5 bases and J lost 1 base.

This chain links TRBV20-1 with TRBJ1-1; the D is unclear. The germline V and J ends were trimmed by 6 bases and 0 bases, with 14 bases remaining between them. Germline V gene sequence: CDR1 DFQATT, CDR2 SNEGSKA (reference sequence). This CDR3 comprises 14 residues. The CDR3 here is CSARFLGMNTEAFF. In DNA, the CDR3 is TGCAGTGCACGCTTCCTTGGTATGAACACTGAAGCTTTCTTT.

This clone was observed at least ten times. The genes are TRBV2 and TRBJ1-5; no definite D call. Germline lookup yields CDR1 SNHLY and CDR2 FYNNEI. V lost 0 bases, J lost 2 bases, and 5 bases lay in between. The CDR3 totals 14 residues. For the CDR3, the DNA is TGTGCCAGCAGTGAAGCGCAGGGCAATCAGCCCCAGCATTTT. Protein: CASSEAQGNQPQHF.

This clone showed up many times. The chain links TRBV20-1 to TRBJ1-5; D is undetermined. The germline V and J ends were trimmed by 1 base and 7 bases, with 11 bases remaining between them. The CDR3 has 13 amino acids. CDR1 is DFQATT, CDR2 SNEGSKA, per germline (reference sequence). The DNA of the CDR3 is TGCAGTGCTAGAGGGGGAGGGAACCAGCCCCAGCATTTT. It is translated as CSARGGGNQPQHF.

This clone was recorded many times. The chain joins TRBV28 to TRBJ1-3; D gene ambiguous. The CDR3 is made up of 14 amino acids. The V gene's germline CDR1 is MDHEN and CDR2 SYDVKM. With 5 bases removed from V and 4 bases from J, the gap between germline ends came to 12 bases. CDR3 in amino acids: CASSKTSIGNTIYF. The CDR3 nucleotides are TGTGCCAGCAGTAAAACAAGCATCGGAAACACCATATATTTT.

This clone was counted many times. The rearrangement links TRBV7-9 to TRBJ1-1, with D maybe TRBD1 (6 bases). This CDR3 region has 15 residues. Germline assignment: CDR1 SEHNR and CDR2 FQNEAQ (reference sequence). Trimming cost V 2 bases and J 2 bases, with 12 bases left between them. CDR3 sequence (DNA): TGTGCCAGCAGCTTATCAGGGACACGTAACACTGAAGCTTTCTTT. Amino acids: CASSLSGTRNTEAFF.

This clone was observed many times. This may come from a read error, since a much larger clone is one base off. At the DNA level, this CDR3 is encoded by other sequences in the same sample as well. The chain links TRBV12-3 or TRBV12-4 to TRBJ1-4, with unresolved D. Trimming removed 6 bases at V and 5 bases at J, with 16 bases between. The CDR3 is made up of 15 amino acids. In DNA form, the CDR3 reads TGTGCCAGCAGATCGACGGGAGAACCAAATGAAAAACTGTTTTTT. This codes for CASRSTGEPNEKLFF.

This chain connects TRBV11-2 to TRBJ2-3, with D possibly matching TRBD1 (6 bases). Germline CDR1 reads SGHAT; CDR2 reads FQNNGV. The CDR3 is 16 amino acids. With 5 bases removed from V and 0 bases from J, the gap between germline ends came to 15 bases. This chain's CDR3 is CASSLVGARSTDTQYF. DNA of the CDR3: TGTGCCAGCAGCCTCGTGGGGGCACGCAGCACAGATACGCAGTATTTT.

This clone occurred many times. The CDR3 sequence: CASSSQVNTEAFF. The CDR3 nucleotides read TGTGCCAGCAGCTCTCAGGTGAACACTGAAGCTTTCTTT. The V gene is TRBV7-2, the J gene TRBJ1-1; D unclear. Germline assignment: CDR1 SGHTA and CDR2 FQGNSA. This CDR3 has 13 residues. V was shortened by 4 bases and J by 0 bases, with 6 bases between the two germline ends.

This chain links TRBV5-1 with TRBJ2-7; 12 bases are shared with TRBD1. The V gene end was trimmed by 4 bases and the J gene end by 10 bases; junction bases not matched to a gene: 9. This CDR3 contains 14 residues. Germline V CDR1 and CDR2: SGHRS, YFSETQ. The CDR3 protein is CASSAGQGAGDQYF. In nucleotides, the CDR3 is TGCGCCAGCAGCGCGGGACAGGGGGCGGGCGATCAGTACTTC.

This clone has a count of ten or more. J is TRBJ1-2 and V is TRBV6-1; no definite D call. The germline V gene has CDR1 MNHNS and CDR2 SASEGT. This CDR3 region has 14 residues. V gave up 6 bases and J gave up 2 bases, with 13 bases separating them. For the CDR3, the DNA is TGTGCCAGCAGCCGGGCCGGCCGAAACTATGGCTACACCTTC. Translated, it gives CASSRAGRNYGYTF.

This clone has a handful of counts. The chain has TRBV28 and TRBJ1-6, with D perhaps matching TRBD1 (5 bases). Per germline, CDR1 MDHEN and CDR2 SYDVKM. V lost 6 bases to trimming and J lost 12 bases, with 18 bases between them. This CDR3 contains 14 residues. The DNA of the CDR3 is TGTGCCAGCAGCTCGAGGGCAGGGAATAGACCCCTCCACTTT. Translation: CASSSRAGNRPLHF.